The 24 T cell receptor beta chains listed next were all sequenced from one sample in a study of T cells in Graves' hyperthyroidism and ophthalmopathy. Researchers took RNA transcripts and amplified the TCR beta CDR3 regions from them. Primed by the HTBI set, a first-round RT-PCR was run on the TCR CDR3. TCRdb called the multiplex PCR reads again in MiXCR, with one record for every CDR3 protein. This table has around 700,000 distinct CDR3 sequences, roughly a sixth appearing once. Sequenced: blood. These receptors all stem from a woman between 50 and 59 years old with Graves' hyperthyroidism that later progressed to Graves' ophthalmopathy.

This chain joins TRBV4-2 and TRBJ2-5, with 9 bases matching TRBD2. CDR1 LGHNA and CDR2 YNFKEQ come from the germline V gene. After removal of 1 base from V and 1 base from J, the junction contained 1 base not matched to a gene. The CDR3 runs to 15 residues. The CDR3 spells CASSQGREGQETQYF. The CDR3 DNA reads as TGTGCCAGCAGCCAAGGGCGGGAGGGCCAAGAGACCCAGTACTTC.

This clonotype was detected a few times. The rearrangement uses TRBV10-2 and TRBJ1-5; D might be TRBD1 (5 bases). V was pared by 7 bases and J by 2 bases, with 15 bases between. Germline V gene sequence: CDR1 WSHSY, CDR2 SAAADI. This CDR3 is 15 amino acids long. The CDR3 nucleotides read TGCGCCAGCATGAGGGACGGGGGGGGCAATCAGCCCCAGCATTTT. Amino acids: CASMRDGGGNQPQHF.

This clonotype occurred many times. The chain has TRBV30 and TRBJ2-2; TRBD1 aligns across 10 bases. From germline, CDR1 is GTSNPN and CDR2 SVGIG (reference sequence). The CDR3 covers 16 residues. J gave up 7 bases and V 0 bases, and 8 bases lay outside the gene matches. The CDR3 spells CAWSVWGQGLDGELFF. CDR3 nucleotides: TGTGCCTGGAGTGTTTGGGGACAGGGGCTGGACGGGGAGCTGTTTTTT.

The chain couples TRBV6-2 or TRBV6-3 to TRBJ2-1, with TRBD1 matching 8 bases. J gave up 1 base and V 2 bases, and 1 base lay outside the gene matches. Germline V lookup: CDR1 MNHEY, CDR2 SVGEGT. This CDR3 spans 15 amino acids. For the CDR3, the DNA is TGTGCCAGCAGTTACCGGGACAGGTCCTACAATGAGCAGTTCTTC. It codes for CASSYRDRSYNEQFF.

About this clonotype: The junction departs from germline at one end; a sequencing error may be responsible. The V gene is TRBV12-3 or TRBV12-4, the J gene TRBJ2-2; 7 bases are a match to TRBD2. The CDR3 spans 16 residues. CDR3 DNA: TGTGCCAGCAGTCCCTGGCTGGGGGGGAACGCCGGGGAGCTGTTTTTT. Protein product: CASSPWLGGNAGELFF.

In its sample, this clonotype was seen many times. The chain carries TRBV7-3 and TRBJ1-6; D not resolved. The CDR3 has 13 amino acids. V was cut by 0 bases and J by 6 bases, with 3 bases left in between. Germline assignment: CDR1 SGHTA and CDR2 FQGTGA. The chain's CDR3 is CASSLTPNSPLHF. The CDR3 bases are TGTGCCAGCAGCTTAACGCCTAATTCACCCCTCCACTTT.

This clonotype was picked up many times. V usage is TRBV3-1 and J usage is TRBJ2-7, with a tentative D call TRBD2 (6 bases). The V gene lost 0 bases and the J gene lost 0 bases, with 9 bases spanning the gap. This CDR3 has 15 amino acids. Per germline, CDR1 LGHDT and CDR2 YNNKEL (reference sequence). The CDR3 sequence: CASSQEEGYSYEQYF. CDR3 in DNA: TGTGCCAGCAGCCAAGAGGAGGGGTACTCCTACGAGCAGTACTTC.

Of note for this clonotype: Given a much more abundant clone one base away, this may be a read error. The rearrangement joins TRBV12-3 or TRBV12-4 to TRBJ1-1; D may be TRBD1 (5 bases). CDR3 length equals 14 residues. CDR3 bases: TGTGCCCGCAGTTTCGCAGGGAGGAGGACTGAAGCTTTCTTT. As protein: CARSFAGRRTEAFF.

J is TRBJ2-6 and V is TRBV29-1; a weak D match, TRBD2 (5 bases). The CDR3 covers 13 residues. With 6 bases removed from V and 2 bases from J, the gap between germline ends came to 8 bases. Germline assignment: CDR1 SQVTM and CDR2 ANQGSEA. DNA for the CDR3: TGCAGCGTCTCCGGGGCTGGGGCCAACGTCCTGACTTTC. Residues: CSVSGAGANVLTF.

The chain couples TRBV20-1 to TRBJ2-5, with TRBD1 matching 7 bases. J gave up 1 base and V 5 bases, and 10 bases lay outside the gene matches. Germline CDR1 DFQATT, CDR2 SNEGSKA (reference sequence). This CDR3 spans 15 amino acids. The CDR3 spells CSAEYSTGIQETQYF. DNA for the CDR3: TGCAGTGCTGAATATTCGACAGGGATCCAAGAGACCCAGTACTTC.

The chain uses TRBV24-1 and TRBJ1-2, with D possibly matching TRBD1 (6 bases). Trimming pared 2 bases from V and 10 bases from J, leaving 16 bases between. In germline, CDR1 is KGHDR, CDR2 SFDVKD. The CDR3 is made up of 14 amino acids. This chain's CDR3 is CATSDSGGPGFYTF. The CDR3 DNA reads TGTGCCACCAGTGATTCGGGGGGCCCGGGGTTCTACACCTTC.

The gene calls are TRBV4-1 and TRBJ1-5; D is uncertain. This CDR3 has 15 residues. CDR1 MGHRA and CDR2 YSYEKL come from the germline V gene. Trimming stripped 1 base from V and 3 bases from J, with 10 bases between. As DNA, the CDR3 is TGCGCCAGCAGCCAAGCTTCCAGGAACAATCAGCCCCAGCATTTT. This codes for CASSQASRNNQPQHF.

This clonotype was seen repeatedly, ten times or more. J is TRBJ2-5 and V is TRBV28; D is perhaps TRBD2 (5 bases). Germline loops: CDR1 MDHEN, CDR2 SYDVKM. Trimming stripped 3 bases from V and 5 bases from J, with 16 bases between. The CDR3 sequence is 15 residues long. The CDR3 reads CASSFERVTSETQYF. The DNA for the CDR3 is TGTGCCAGCAGTTTCGAGAGGGTTACGTCGGAGACCCAGTACTTC.

This clonotype has a handful of counts. This chain uses TRBV7-2 with TRBJ2-3; 7 bases match TRBD1. The V gene end was trimmed by 0 bases and the J gene end by 0 bases; junction bases not matched to a gene: 6. The CDR3 totals 17 residues. CDR1 is SGHTA, CDR2 FQGNSA, per germline. This chain's CDR3 is CASSLAVGTASTDTQYF. The CDR3 bases are TGTGCCAGCAGCTTAGCGGTGGGGACAGCTAGCACAGATACGCAGTATTTT. The full variable domain, completed using reference TRBV7-2 and TRBJ2-3, is GAGVSQSPSNKVTEKGKDVELRCDPISGHTALYWYRQSLGQGLEFLIYFQGNSAPDKSGLPSDRFSAERTGGSVSTLTIQRTQQEDSAVYLCASSLAVGTASTDTQYFGPGTRLTVL.

This chain connects TRBV5-1 to TRBJ2-3; D tentatively fits TRBD1 or TRBD2 (6 bases each). V gave up 0 bases and J gave up 2 bases, with 13 bases separating them. CDR3 length: 16 residues. In germline, CDR1 is SGHRS, CDR2 YFSETQ. The CDR3 DNA reads as TGCGCCAGCAGCTTGGCCAACGGGGGCACCACAGATACGCAGTATTTT. It is translated as CASSLANGGTTDTQYF.

CDR3 loop: CASVLDGTGTYEQYF. DNA of the CDR3: TGTGCCAGCGTATTAGACGGGACAGGGACCTACGAGCAGTACTTC. The chain uses TRBV5-6 and TRBJ2-7, with 9 bases that match TRBD1. CDR1 and CDR2 from the germline V gene are SGHDT and YYEEEE. The CDR3 is 15 residues long. The V segment lost 7 bases and the J segment 2 bases; nucleotides outside the gene matches: 10.

In its sample, this clonotype was seen a few times. This chain uses TRBV6-1 with TRBJ1-2; 7 positions agree with TRBD1. The germline gives CDR1 MNHNS, CDR2 SASEGT. V was clipped by 5 bases and J by 0 bases; unmatched bases: 15. The CDR3 has 18 amino acids. The CDR3 sequence: CASSSYRDRLPTNYGYTF. The DNA of the CDR3 is TGTGCCAGCAGTTCTTACCGGGACAGACTACCCACTAACTATGGCTACACCTTC.

The chain has TRBV27 and TRBJ1-2; 9 bases are a match to TRBD1. The trim removed 6 bases at V and 3 bases at J, leaving 2 bases unmatched. This CDR3 spans 13 amino acids. Germline V gene lookup returns CDR1 MNHEY and CDR2 SMNVEV (reference sequence). In DNA, the CDR3 is TGTGCCAGCAGGACAGGGGGGCACTATGGCTACACCTTC. Translation: CASRTGGHYGYTF.

This clonotype was recorded many times. This chain uses TRBV7-2 with TRBJ2-3; TRBD2 agrees at 11 bases. Germline lookup yields CDR1 SGHTA and CDR2 FQGNSA. The V gene end was trimmed by 1 base and the J gene end by 2 bases; junction bases not matched to a gene: 2. The CDR3 consists of 16 residues. The CDR3 loop reads CASSLDSGGVTDTQYF. For the CDR3, the DNA is TGTGCCAGCAGCTTAGATAGCGGGGGGGTCACAGATACGCAGTATTTT.

This clonotype was detected only a few times. CDR3 coding DNA: TGTGCCAGCGGGGGAGTGAACACTGAAGCTTTCTTT. Protein product: CASGGVNTEAFF. The chain links TRBV2 to TRBJ1-1; maybe TRBD1 (5 bases). Germline V gene data show CDR1 as SNHLY and CDR2 as FYNNEI. V lost 8 bases and J 0 bases, leaving 7 bases between the germline ends. The CDR3 spans 12 residues.

The CDR3 sequence is CASSILQGPQETQYF. In nucleotides, the CDR3 is TGTGCCAGTAGTATATTGCAGGGGCCCCAAGAGACCCAGTACTTC. The chain recombines TRBV19 with TRBJ2-5; D possibly corresponds to TRBD1 (6 bases). Trimming removed 2 bases from V and 1 base from J, with 11 bases in between. The CDR3 contains 15 residues. The germline V gene encodes CDR1 LNHDA and CDR2 SQIVND (reference sequence). Full variable domain (outside the CDR3, taken from reference TRBV19 and TRBJ2-5): DGGITQSPKYLFRKEGQNVTLSCEQNLNHDAMYWYRQDPGQGLRLIYYSQIVNDFQKGDIAEGYSVSREKKESFPLTVTSAQKNPTAFYLCASSILQGPQETQYFGPGTRLLVL.

This clonotype was counted at least ten times. This chain uses TRBV7-8 with TRBJ1-1; no clear D gene. V dropped 1 base and J dropped 4 bases, with 10 bases sitting between them. This CDR3 comprises 14 residues. Germline CDR1 reads SGHVS; CDR2 reads FQNEAQ. CDR3 in amino acids: CASSLDPWVTEAFF. The CDR3 DNA reads TGTGCCAGCAGCTTAGACCCGTGGGTCACTGAAGCTTTCTTT. The full variable domain, with the rest looked up from reference TRBV7-8 and TRBJ1-1, is GAGVSQSPRYKVAKRGQDVALRCDPISGHVSLFWYQQALGQGPEFLTYFQNEAQLDKSGLPSDRFFAERPEGSVSTLKIQRTQQEDSAVYLCASSLDPWVTEAFFGQGTRLTVV.

This clonotype was observed a few times. V is TRBV24-1 and J is TRBJ2-2; no clear D. With 3 bases removed from V and 2 bases from J, the gap between germline ends came to 12 bases. This CDR3 spans 16 amino acids. Germline V gives CDR1 KGHDR, CDR2 SFDVKD. The CDR3 sequence is CATSDRQVINTGELFF. The CDR3 DNA sequence: TGTGCCACCAGTGATCGGCAGGTGATTAACACCGGGGAGCTGTTTTTT.

The chain uses TRBV12-5 and TRBJ2-7, with a weak D call TRBD1 (6 bases). The CDR3 runs to 13 residues. Trimming left V 6 bases short and J 1 base short, with 10 bases between. Germline CDR1 and CDR2: LGHNT and FRNRAP. CDR3 amino acids: CASGVDSSYEQYF. The CDR3 bases are TGTGCTAGTGGCGTGGACAGTTCCTACGAGCAGTACTTC.